Below, one T cell receptor beta chain is given with its context. The sample is drawn from a study of T cell repertoires in cytomegalovirus infection. Via MiXCR, TCRdb re-called the reads, giving one row per CDR3 protein. The repertoire holds about 740,000 distinct CDR3 sequences, 35% seen once, with 2.8% in the top ten. V trimming: 5 bases; J trimming: 6 bases; junction bases outside the gene matches: 6. The CDR3 contains 16 residues. Germline V lookup: CDR1 MDHEN, CDR2 SYDVKM. Sequencing was done on a sample of PBMCs. This receptor was taken from a human donor in good health (CMV status not recorded). Some clones in this sample may be carry-over from other donors' samples. J is TRBJ1-6 and V is TRBV28, with TRBD1 matching over 11 bases. The CDR3 coding sequence is TGTGCCAGCAGTACCCCAGGGACAGGGGGTAATTCACCCCTCCACTTT. Amino acid sequence: CASSTPGTGGNSPLHF.